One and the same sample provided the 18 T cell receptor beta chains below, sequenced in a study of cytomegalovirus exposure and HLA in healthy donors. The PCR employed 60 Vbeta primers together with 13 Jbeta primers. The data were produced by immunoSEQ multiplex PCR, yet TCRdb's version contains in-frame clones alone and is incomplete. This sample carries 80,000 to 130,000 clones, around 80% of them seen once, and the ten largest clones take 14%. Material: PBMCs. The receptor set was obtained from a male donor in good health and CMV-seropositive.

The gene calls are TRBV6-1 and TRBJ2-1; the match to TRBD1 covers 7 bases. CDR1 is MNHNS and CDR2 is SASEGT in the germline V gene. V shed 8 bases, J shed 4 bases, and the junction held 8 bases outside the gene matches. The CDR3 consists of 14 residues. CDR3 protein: CASGTGTAYNEQFF. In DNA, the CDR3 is TGTGCCAGCGGGACCGGGACAGCTTACAATGAGCAGTTCTTC.

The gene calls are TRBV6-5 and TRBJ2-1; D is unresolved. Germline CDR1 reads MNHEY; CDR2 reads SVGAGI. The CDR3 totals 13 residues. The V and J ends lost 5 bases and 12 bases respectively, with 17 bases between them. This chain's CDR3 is CASSHPRSVVQFF. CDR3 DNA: TGTGCCAGCAGTCACCCCCGCAGTGTGGTGCAGTTCTTC.

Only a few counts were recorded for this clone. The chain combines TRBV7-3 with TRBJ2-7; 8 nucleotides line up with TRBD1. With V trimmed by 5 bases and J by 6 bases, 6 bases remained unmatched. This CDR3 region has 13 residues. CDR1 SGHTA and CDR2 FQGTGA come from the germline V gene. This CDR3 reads CASSPNTGGEQYF. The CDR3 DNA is TGTGCCAGCAGCCCAAATACAGGGGGCGAGCAGTACTTC.

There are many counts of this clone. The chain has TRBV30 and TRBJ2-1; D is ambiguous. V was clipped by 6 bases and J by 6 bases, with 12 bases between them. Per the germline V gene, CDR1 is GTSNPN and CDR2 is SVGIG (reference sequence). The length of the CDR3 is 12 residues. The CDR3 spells CACTARSNEQFF. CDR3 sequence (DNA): TGTGCCTGTACCGCGCGGAGCAATGAGCAGTTCTTC.

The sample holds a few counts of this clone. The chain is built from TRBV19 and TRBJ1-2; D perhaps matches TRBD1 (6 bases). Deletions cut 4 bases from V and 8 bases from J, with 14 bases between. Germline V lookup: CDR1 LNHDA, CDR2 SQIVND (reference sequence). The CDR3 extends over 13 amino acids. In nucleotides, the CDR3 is TGTGCCAGTAGTAGCACGGACAGAAACGGCTACACCTTC. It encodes CASSSTDRNGYTF.

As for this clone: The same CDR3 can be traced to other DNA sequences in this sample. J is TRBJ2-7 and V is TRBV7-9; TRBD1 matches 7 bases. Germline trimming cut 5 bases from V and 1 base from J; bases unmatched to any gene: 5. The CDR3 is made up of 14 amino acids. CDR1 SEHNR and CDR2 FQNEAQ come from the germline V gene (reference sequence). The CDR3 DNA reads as TGTGCCAGCAGCCATCGGGACAGTTCCTACGAGCAGTACTTC. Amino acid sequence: CASSHRDSSYEQYF. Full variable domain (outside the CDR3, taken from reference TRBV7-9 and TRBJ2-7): DTGVSQNPRHKITKRGQNVTFRCDPISEHNRLYWYRQTLGQGPEFLTYFQNEAQLEKSRLLSDRFSAERPKGSFSTLEIQRTEQGDSAMYLCASSHRDSSYEQYFGPGTRLTVT.

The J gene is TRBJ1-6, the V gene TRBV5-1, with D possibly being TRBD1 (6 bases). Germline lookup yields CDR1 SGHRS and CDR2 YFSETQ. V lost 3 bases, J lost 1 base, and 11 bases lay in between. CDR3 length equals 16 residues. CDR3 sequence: CASSWGRGSYNSPLHF. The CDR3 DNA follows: TGCGCCAGCAGCTGGGGGAGGGGGTCCTATAATTCACCCCTCCACTTT.

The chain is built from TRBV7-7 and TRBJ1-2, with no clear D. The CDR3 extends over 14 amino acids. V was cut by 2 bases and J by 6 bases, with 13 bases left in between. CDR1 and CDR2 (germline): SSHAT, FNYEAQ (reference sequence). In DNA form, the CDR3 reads TGTGCCAGCAGCTTACTGGGCAGGCAGAATGGCTACACCTTC. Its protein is CASSLLGRQNGYTF.

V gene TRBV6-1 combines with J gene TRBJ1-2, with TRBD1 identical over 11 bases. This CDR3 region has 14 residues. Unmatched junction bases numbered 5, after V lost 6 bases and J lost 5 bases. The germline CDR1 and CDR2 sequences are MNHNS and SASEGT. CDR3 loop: CASSPGTGGYGYTF. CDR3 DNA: TGTGCCAGCAGCCCAGGGACAGGGGGATATGGCTACACCTTC.

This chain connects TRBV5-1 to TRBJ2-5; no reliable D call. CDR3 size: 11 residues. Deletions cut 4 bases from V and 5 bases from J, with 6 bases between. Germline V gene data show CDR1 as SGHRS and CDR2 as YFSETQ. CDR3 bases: TGCGCCAGCAGCATCCTGGAGACCCAGTACTTC. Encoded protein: CASSILETQYF.

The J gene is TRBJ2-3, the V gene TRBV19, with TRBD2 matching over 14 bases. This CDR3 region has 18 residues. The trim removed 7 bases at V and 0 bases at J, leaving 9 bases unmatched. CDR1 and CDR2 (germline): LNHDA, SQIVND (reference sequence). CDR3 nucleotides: TGTGCCAGTAAGGTCAAACGGACTAGCGGGGGGAGCACAGATACGCAGTATTTT. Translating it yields CASKVKRTSGGSTDTQYF.

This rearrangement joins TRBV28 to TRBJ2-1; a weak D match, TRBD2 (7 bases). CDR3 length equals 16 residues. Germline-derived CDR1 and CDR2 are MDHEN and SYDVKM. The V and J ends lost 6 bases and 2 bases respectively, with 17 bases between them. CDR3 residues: CASSVTGGQTYNEQFF. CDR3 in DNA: TGTGCCAGCAGCGTGACGGGGGGCCAAACCTACAATGAGCAGTTCTTC.

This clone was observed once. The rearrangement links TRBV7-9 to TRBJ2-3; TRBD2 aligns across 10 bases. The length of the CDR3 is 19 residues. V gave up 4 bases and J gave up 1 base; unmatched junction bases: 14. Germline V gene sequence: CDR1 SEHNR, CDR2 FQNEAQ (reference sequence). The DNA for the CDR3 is TGTGCCAGCAGCTCTACCATAGCGGGGGGTCCCCGGGGCACAGATACGCAGTATTTT. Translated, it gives CASSSTIAGGPRGTDTQYF.

CDR3 sequence (DNA): TGTGCCAGCAGCTTACCGGACAGGGGAAACACTGAAGCTTTCTTT. It codes for CASSLPDRGNTEAFF. The chain combines TRBV7-9 with TRBJ1-1, with 9 bases identical to TRBD1. Germline V gives CDR1 SEHNR, CDR2 FQNEAQ (reference sequence). Trimming took 2 bases from V and 2 from J; bases not matched to a gene: 3. The CDR3 sequence is 15 residues long.

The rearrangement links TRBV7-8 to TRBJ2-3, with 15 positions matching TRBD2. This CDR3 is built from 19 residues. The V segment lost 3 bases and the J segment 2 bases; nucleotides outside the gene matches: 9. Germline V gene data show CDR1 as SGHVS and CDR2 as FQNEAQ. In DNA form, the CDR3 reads TGTGCCAGCAGCTTCGGACTAGCGGGGGGGTGGGGGAACACAGATACGCAGTATTTT. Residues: CASSFGLAGGWGNTDTQYF. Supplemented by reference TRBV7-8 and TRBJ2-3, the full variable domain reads GAGVSQSPRYKVAKRGQDVALRCDPISGHVSLFWYQQALGQGPEFLTYFQNEAQLDKSGLPSDRFFAERPEGSVSTLKIQRTQQEDSAVYLCASSFGLAGGWGNTDTQYFGPGTRLTVL.

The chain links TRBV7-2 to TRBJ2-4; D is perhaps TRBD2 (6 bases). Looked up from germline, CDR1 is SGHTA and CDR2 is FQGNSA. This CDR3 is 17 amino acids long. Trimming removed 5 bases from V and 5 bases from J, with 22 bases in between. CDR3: CASSARRGDSEENIQYF. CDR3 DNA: TGTGCCAGCAGCGCCAGACGAGGGGACTCGGAGGAAAACATTCAGTACTTC.

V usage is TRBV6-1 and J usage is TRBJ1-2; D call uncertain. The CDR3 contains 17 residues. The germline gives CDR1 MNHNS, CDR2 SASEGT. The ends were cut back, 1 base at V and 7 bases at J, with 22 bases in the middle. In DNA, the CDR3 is TGTGCCAGCAGTGAAGTAACACCGCAGGCAGTCGGAGGTGGCTACACCTTC. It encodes CASSEVTPQAVGGGYTF.

The CDR3 nucleotides are TGCGCCAGCACGCGGGACACCGGGGAGCTGTTTTTT. Encoded protein: CASTRDTGELFF. The V and J genes are TRBV5-1 and TRBJ2-2, with a possible D match to TRBD2 (5 bases). Germline V gene sequence: CDR1 SGHRS, CDR2 YFSETQ. The germline V and J ends were trimmed by 6 bases and 3 bases, with 6 bases remaining between them. This CDR3 has 12 residues.